Sequencing of this TCR beta chain was carried out in a study of PD-L1 blockade in urothelial cancer. About the research overall: Patients commenced intravenous atezolizumab, 1,200 mg every 3 weeks, around 2014. Blood was analyzed 3 weeks (second dose) and 6 weeks after treatment start.

The CDR3 totals 15 residues. CDR1 and CDR2 (germline): SNHLY, FYNNEI. V gave up 6 bases and J gave up 5 bases, with 17 bases separating them. Sample time point: pretreatment peripheral blood. Each patient presented with locally advanced or metastatic urothelial carcinoma. Libraries were prepared by immunoSEQ multiplex PCR; TCRdb keeps only in-frame clonotypes and omits some of them. The sample records about 52,000 clones, roughly 80% being singletons. This TCR derives from a man in his sixties or seventies with urothelial cancer. Here the sequenced sample was PBMCs, taken around atezolizumab (anti-PD-L1) treatment. The chain uses TRBV2 and TRBJ1-5, with D tentatively TRBD1 (6 bases). Here the CDR3 DNA reads TGTGCCAGCAGGAAAGCTACAGGGTCGGATCAGCCCCAGCATTTT. It is translated as CASRKATGSDQPQHF.